These T cell receptor beta chains were read from a single sample in a study of T cell responses to AZD1222 COVID-19 vaccine. TCRdb's copy holds only in-frame clones and misses some; the assay was immunoSEQ multiplex PCR. The repertoire holds 180,000 or so clones, with roughly 92% as singletons. The specimen was peripheral blood, collected 28 days after the second AZD1222 dose. The receptors stem from an adult who received the AZD1222 COVID-19 vaccine. The CDR3 runs from the conserved cysteine through the conserved F or W. The order of the fields is clone size, D gene, J gene, V gene, CDR3 protein, CDR3 DNA. The D gene is left open where the match is weak. Clone size is stated in some rows and not others, as once, few, many or a class when expanded.

>-|TRBD1|TRBJ2-7|TRBV7-2
CASSPRQGSYEQYF
TGTGCCAGCAGCCCGAGACAGGGGTCCTACGAGCAGTACTTC
>-|-|TRBJ1-5|TRBV28
CASRRRGGGSNQPQHF
TGTGCCAGCAGGAGGCGGGGCGGCGGAAGCAATCAGCCCCAGCATTTT
>-|-|TRBJ1-3|TRBV6-5
CASSSTGDTIYF
TGTGCCAGCAGTTCTACCGGGGACACCATATATTTT
>-|-|TRBJ1-2|TRBV18
CASSPTENYGYTF
TGTGCCAGCTCCCCGACCGAAAACTATGGCTACACCTTC
>-|-|TRBJ2-5|TRBV13
CASRAAGETQYF
TGTGCCAGCAGGGCGGCAGGGGAGACCCAGTACTTC
>-|-|TRBJ1-6|TRBV12-3/TRBV12-4
CASRGIDNSPLHF
TGTGCCAGTCGGGGAATTGATAATTCACCCCTCCACTTT
>-|-|TRBJ1-5|TRBV3-1/TRBV3-2
CASSQDLGVGQPQHF
TGTGCCAGCAGCCAAGATCTGGGGGTGGGCCAGCCCCAGCATTTT
>-|TRBD2|TRBJ2-7|TRBV7-3
CASSLSGGSYEQYF
TGTGCCAGCAGCCTTAGCGGGGGGTCCTACGAGCAGTACTTC
>-|TRBD1|TRBJ1-2|TRBV14
CASSSFGTGVWNGYTF
TGTGCCAGCAGCTCATTCGGGACAGGGGTTTGGAATGGCTACACCTTC
>many|-|TRBJ1-2|TRBV7-2
CASSLLGGDYGYTF
TGTGCCAGCAGCTTGCTGGGGGGAGACTATGGCTACACCTTC
>few|-|TRBJ1-6|TRBV5-4
CASSLRAGRSPLHF
TGTGCCAGCAGCTTGAGGGCAGGGAGATCACCCCTCCACTTT
>once|-|TRBJ1-1|TRBV27
CASTSPGVSEAFF
TGTGCCAGCACTTCGCCTGGGGTCTCTGAAGCTTTCTTT
>-|-|TRBJ2-5|TRBV25-1
CASSEYGETQYF
TGTGCCAGCAGTGAATATGGTGAGACCCAGTACTTC
>once|-|TRBJ1-4|TRBV2
CASSDVGGEKLFF
TGTGCCAGCAGTGACGTCGGGGGGGAAAAACTGTTTTTT
>-|-|TRBJ1-5|TRBV19
CASSSRGTQPQHF
TGTGCCAGTAGTAGTCGGGGGACTCAGCCCCAGCATTTT
>-|TRBD1|TRBJ2-1|TRBV24-1
CATSESSGTGYYNEQFF
TGTGCCACCAGTGAGTCATCCGGGACAGGCTACTACAATGAGCAGTTCTTC
>-|-|TRBJ1-2|TRBV27
CASTPDPGSYGYTF
TGTGCCAGCACCCCCGACCCAGGGTCCTATGGCTACACCTTC
>-|-|TRBJ2-1|TRBV7-2
CASSLGPRNEQFF
TGTGCCAGCAGCTTAGGCCCACGCAATGAGCAGTTCTTC
>-|-|TRBJ2-3|TRBV9
CASSANADTQYF
TGTGCCAGCAGCGCGAACGCAGATACGCAGTATTTT
>once|-|TRBJ1-1|TRBV4-3
CASSQAAGNSEAFF
TGCGCCAGCAGCCAAGCAGCGGGGAACTCTGAAGCTTTCTTT
>once|TRBD2|TRBJ2-5|TRBV29-1
CSVEFGGAGRETQYF
TGCAGCGTTGAGTTCGGGGGGGCGGGCCGAGAGACCCAGTACTTC
>-|TRBD1|TRBJ2-1|TRBV7-6
CASSYEDRVYNEQFF
TGTGCCAGCAGCTACGAGGACAGGGTCTACAATGAGCAGTTCTTC
>-|-|TRBJ2-5|TRBV11-2
CASSLGAGQETQYF
TGTGCCAGCAGCTTAGGAGCAGGGCAAGAGACCCAGTACTTC
>-|-|TRBJ2-2|TRBV10-3
CAISEQISPNTGELFF
TGTGCCATCAGTGAGCAAATTTCCCCGAACACCGGGGAGCTGTTTTTT
>-|-|TRBJ1-1|TRBV18
CASSPSRGGPTEAFF
TGTGCCAGCTCACCATCGAGGGGAGGTCCCACTGAAGCTTTCTTT
>-|-|TRBJ1-4|TRBV7-8
CASSLASGGSNEKLFF
TGTGCCAGCAGCTTAGCTTCGGGGGGATCTAATGAAAAACTGTTTTTT
>-|-|TRBJ2-1|TRBV29-1
CSAKPRREAYNEQFF
TGCAGCGCCAAACCCCGGAGGGAGGCGTACAATGAGCAGTTCTTC
>-|-|TRBJ1-5|TRBV27
CASSQRWNLNTHLNQPQHF
TGTGCCAGCAGTCAGAGATGGAACCTGAACACACACCTAAATCAGCCCCAGCATTTT
>-|-|TRBJ1-1|TRBV5-1
CASSLDVQLTEAFF
TGCGCCAGCAGCTTGGATGTCCAGCTTACTGAAGCTTTCTTT
>-|-|TRBJ2-7|TRBV7-3
CASSLSGDNEQYF
TGTGCCAGCAGCTTAAGCGGGGACAACGAGCAGTACTTC
>-|-|TRBJ2-3|TRBV5-1
CASSIGQIGTDTQYF
TGCGCCAGCAGCATCGGACAGATTGGCACAGATACGCAGTATTTT
>-|TRBD1|TRBJ1-2|TRBV28
CASSPLQGARGYGYTF
TGTGCCAGCAGCCCATTACAGGGGGCAAGGGGCTATGGCTACACCTTC
>-|-|TRBJ1-6|TRBV4-3
CASSQDLERALHF
TGCGCCAGCAGCCAAGATCTGGAGCGGGCCCTCCACTTT
>-|-|TRBJ1-2|TRBV7-9
CASNSGLGGYTF
TGTGCCAGCAACTCAGGGTTAGGGGGCTACACCTTC
>-|-|TRBJ1-2|TRBV6-1
CASREALTGIYGYTF
TGTGCCAGCAGAGAAGCCCTCACAGGGATCTATGGCTACACCTTC
>-|-|TRBJ1-2|TRBV19
CASSGQNYGYTF
TGTGCCAGTAGTGGACAGAACTATGGCTACACCTTC
>-|TRBD1|TRBJ1-1|TRBV6-5
CASKEGAPTEAFF
TGTGCCAGCAAGGAGGGGGCGCCGACTGAAGCTTTCTTT